This T cell receptor beta chain emerged from a study of T cell responses to AZD1222 COVID-19 vaccine. Repertoires were generated with immunoSEQ multiplex PCR, while TCRdb's copy carries only in-frame clones and drops some. This table has some 85,000 clones, around 93% appearing once. V gave up 2 bases and J gave up 2 bases, with 12 bases separating them. The CDR3 length is 15 residues. CDR1 is MNHEY and CDR2 is SVGAGI in the germline V gene. Study outcomes and limitations: Vaccine-associated CD4 TCRs spanned spike, dominant at 160-218 and 743-854.

Note on this clone: Its antigen is currently unknown.

The rearrangement links TRBV6-5 to TRBJ1-2; TRBD1 might be the D (5 bases). The sequence was collected from an adult in good health. Sequences were derived from peripheral blood, sampled on day 0 of AZD1222 vaccination. The chain's CDR3 is CASSYTLGTNYGYTF. DNA of the CDR3: TGTGCCAGCAGTTACACCCTCGGGACGAACTATGGCTACACCTTC.